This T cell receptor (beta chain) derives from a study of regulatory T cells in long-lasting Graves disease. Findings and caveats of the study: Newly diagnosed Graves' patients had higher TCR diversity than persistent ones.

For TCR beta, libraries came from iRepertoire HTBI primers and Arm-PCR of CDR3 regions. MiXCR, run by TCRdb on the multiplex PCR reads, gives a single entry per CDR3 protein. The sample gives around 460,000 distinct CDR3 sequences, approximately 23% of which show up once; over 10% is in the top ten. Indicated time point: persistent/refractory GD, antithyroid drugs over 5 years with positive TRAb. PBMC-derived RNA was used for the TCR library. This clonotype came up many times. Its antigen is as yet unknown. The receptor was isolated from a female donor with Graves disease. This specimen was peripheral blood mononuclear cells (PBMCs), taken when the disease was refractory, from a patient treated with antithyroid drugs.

The chain's CDR3 is CATSAGRGYQETQYF. CDR3 bases: TGTGCCACCAGTGCGGGGCGGGGGTACCAAGAGACCCAGTACTTC. The gene calls are TRBV24-1 and TRBJ2-5, with 7 positions matching TRBD2. This CDR3 is 15 amino acids long. Per germline, CDR1 KGHDR and CDR2 SFDVKD. Trimming took 5 bases from V and 0 from J; bases not matched to a gene: 5.